A single sample gave rise to the 9 T cell receptor beta chains below, sequenced in a study of T cell responses to AZD1222 COVID-19 vaccine (dated by TCRdb to about 2021). In light of the paper, this sample's time point label describes: baseline before first vaccination. Receptor amplification or capture employed the immunoSEQ multiplex PCR assay. In TCRdb, the immuneACCESS table is reduced to in-frame sequences with V and J assigned. These tables do not hold every clone; where another copy was compared, an unresolved V gene accounts for under half, and the others remain unexplained. Present in this sample are tens of thousands of clones, around 90% of which were seen just once. 24% of the sample is in the top ten clones. This sample comprised peripheral blood, obtained on day 0 of AZD1222 vaccination. All receptors derive from an adult in good health.

The chain joins TRBV18 to TRBJ1-5; the D gene is possibly TRBD1 (5 bases). Germline V CDR1 and CDR2: KGHSH, LQKENI. This CDR3 is 15 amino acids long. With 2 bases removed from V and 5 bases from J, the gap between germline ends came to 13 bases. In DNA form, the CDR3 reads TGTGCCAGCTCACCATTCGGGGCTTGGGATCAGCCCCAGCATTTT. Protein product: CASSPFGAWDQPQHF.

This clone occurred a few times. V usage is TRBV27 and J usage is TRBJ1-5; a weak D match, TRBD1 (6 bases). The CDR3 has 14 residues. Germline CDR1 is MNHEY and CDR2 is SMNVEV (reference sequence). The V gene lost 8 bases and the J gene lost 5 bases, with 16 bases spanning the gap. The CDR3 bases are TGTGCCAGCGGCCGGCAGGGGCGGGATCAGCCCCAGCATTTT. It codes for CASGRQGRDQPQHF.

The chain employs TRBV19 and TRBJ2-7; TRBD1 matches at 10 bases. The CDR3 loop spans 16 amino acids. The trim removed 3 bases at V and 3 bases at J, leaving 8 bases unmatched. Per germline, CDR1 LNHDA and CDR2 SQIVND (reference sequence). Written as DNA, the CDR3 is TGTGCCAGTAGTATGGGTACGGGACAGGGGAACTACGAGCAGTACTTC. Translating it yields CASSMGTGQGNYEQYF.

Comment on this clone: In the same sample, other DNA sequences code for this CDR3. The rearrangement links TRBV12-3 or TRBV12-4 to TRBJ2-2; D gene uncertain. The CDR3 totals 11 residues. Trimming removed 5 bases at V and 5 bases at J, with 3 bases between. CDR3 region: CASSGTGELFF. The DNA of the CDR3 is TGTGCCAGCAGTGGGACCGGGGAGCTGTTTTTT.

The J gene is TRBJ2-3, the V gene TRBV5-1, with 8 nucleotides matching TRBD2. From germline, CDR1 is SGHRS and CDR2 YFSETQ. Unmatched junction bases numbered 5, after V lost 4 bases and J lost 4 bases. The CDR3 has 14 residues. CDR3 nucleotide sequence: TGCGCCAGCAGCGCGGGACTAGGGGCAGATACGCAGTATTTT. It is translated as CASSAGLGADTQYF.

The chain joins TRBV28 to TRBJ1-5; perhaps TRBD1 as D (5 bases). The CDR3 totals 12 residues. Germline-derived CDR1 and CDR2 are MDHEN and SYDVKM. The chain's CDR3 is CAVDNPDQPQHF. CDR3 DNA sequence: TGTGCGGTGGACAACCCCGATCAGCCCCAGCATTTT.

This chain uses TRBV19 with TRBJ2-3; the D is unclear. V was cut by 3 bases and J by 4 bases, with 2 bases left in between. The CDR3 is made up of 11 amino acids. Germline loops: CDR1 LNHDA, CDR2 SQIVND (reference sequence). The CDR3 sequence is CASSMADTQYF. The CDR3 DNA follows: TGTGCCAGTAGTATGGCAGATACGCAGTATTTT. The full variable domain, rest sourced from reference TRBV19 and TRBJ2-3, is DGGITQSPKYLFRKEGQNVTLSCEQNLNHDAMYWYRQDPGQGLRLIYYSQIVNDFQKGDIAEGYSVSREKKESFPLTVTSAQKNPTAFYLCASSMADTQYFGPGTRLTVL.

The genes are TRBV9 and TRBJ1-3, with 11 positions matching TRBD1. The CDR3 contains 16 residues. The germline CDR1 and CDR2 sequences are SGDLS and YYNGEE. Germline trimming cut 3 bases from V and 4 bases from J; bases unmatched to any gene: 6. The CDR3 nucleotides read TGTGCCAGCAGCGCCAGGACAGGGGGCGAGGGAAACACCATATATTTT. Translated, it gives CASSARTGGEGNTIYF.

The rearrangement uses TRBV6-2 or TRBV6-3 and TRBJ2-5; 8 nucleotides line up with TRBD2. The V gene end was trimmed by 4 bases and the J gene end by 10 bases; junction bases not matched to a gene: 8. Germline V CDR1 and CDR2: MNHEY, SVGEGT. The CDR3 has 13 residues. In nucleotides, the CDR3 is TGTGCCAGCAGTTTCGAGCGGGAGTGGGTCCAGTACTTC. Encoded protein: CASSFEREWVQYF.